This entry concerns a single T cell receptor (beta chain). An end of the junction does not agree with germline; a read error may underlie this. These data belong to a study of Graves' ophthalmopathy and Graves' hyperthyroidism. Over 18 months of follow-up, stable hyperthyroidism required that no ophthalmopathy appear. Transcripts of RNA were the source for amplifying TCR beta CDR3 regions. The first round was an RT-PCR with HTBI primers, and the second round was a multiplex PCR. MiXCR, run by TCRdb on the multiplex PCR reads, gives a single entry per CDR3 protein. The repertoire includes more than 15,000 distinct CDR3 sequences, roughly 46% of them detected once, and 25% sits in the top ten. The CDR3 has 15 amino acids. In germline, CDR1 is LGHDT, CDR2 YNNKEL (reference sequence).

What was sequenced was peripheral blood. This chain joins TRBV3-1 and TRBJ2-7; 12 bases agree with TRBD2. The receptor's source is a woman aged 40 to 49 with stable Graves' hyperthyroidism. The CDR3 here is CASSHGLAGSYGQYF. CDR3 nucleotides: TGTGCCAGCAGCCACGGACTAGCGGGAAGCTACGGGCAGTACTTC.